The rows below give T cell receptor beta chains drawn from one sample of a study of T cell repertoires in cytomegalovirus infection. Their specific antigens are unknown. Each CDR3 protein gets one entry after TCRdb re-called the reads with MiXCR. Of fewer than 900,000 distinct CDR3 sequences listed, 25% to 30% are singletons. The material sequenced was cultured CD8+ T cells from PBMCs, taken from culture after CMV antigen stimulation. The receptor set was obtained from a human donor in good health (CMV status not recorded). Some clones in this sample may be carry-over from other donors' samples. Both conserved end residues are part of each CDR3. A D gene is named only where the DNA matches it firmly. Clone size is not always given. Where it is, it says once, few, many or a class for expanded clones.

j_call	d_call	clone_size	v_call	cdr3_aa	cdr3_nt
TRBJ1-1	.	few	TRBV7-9	CASSPRTDEAFF	TGTGCCAGCAGCCCGCGGACGGATGAAGCTTTCTTT
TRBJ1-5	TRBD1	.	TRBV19	CASSIVRDRVPYRNQPQHF	TGTGCCAGTAGTATAGTCCGGGACAGGGTCCCTTATCGCAATCAGCCCCAGCATTTT
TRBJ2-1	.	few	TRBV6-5	CASSYGPGLTNEQFF	TGTGCCAGCAGTTACGGCCCGGGACTCACCAATGAGCAGTTCTTC
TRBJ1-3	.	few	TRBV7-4	CASSPAARSTGNTIYF	TGTGCCAGCAGCCCAGCCGCCCGAAGTACTGGAAACACCATATATTTT
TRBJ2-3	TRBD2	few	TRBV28	CASGPKRGGRSWADTQYF	TGTGCCAGCGGCCCCAAGCGGGGGGGACGGTCGTGGGCAGATACGCAGTATTTT
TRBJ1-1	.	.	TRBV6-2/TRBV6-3	CATTRGLGTEAFF	TGTGCCACTACTAGGGGGTTGGGCACTGAAGCTTTCTTT
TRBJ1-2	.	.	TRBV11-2	CASSLRPGGNYGYTF	TGTGCCAGCAGCTTACGCCCCGGGGGTAACTATGGCTACACCTTC
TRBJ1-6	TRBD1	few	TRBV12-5	CASGFGTADREENSPLHF	TGTGCTAGTGGTTTTGGGACAGCCGATCGAGAAGAAAATTCACCCCTCCACTTT
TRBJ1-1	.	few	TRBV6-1	CASGDRYTEAFF	TGTGCCAGCGGAGACAGGTACACTGAAGCTTTCTTT
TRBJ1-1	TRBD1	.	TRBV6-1	CASRNEGYRQGMMADPYTEAFF	TGTGCCAGCAGAAACGAAGGTTATCGACAGGGAATGATGGCCGACCCATACACTGAAGCTTTCTTT
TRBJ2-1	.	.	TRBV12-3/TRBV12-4	CATASGGGREQFF	TGTGCCACCGCCTCTGGGGGCGGACGGGAGCAGTTCTTC
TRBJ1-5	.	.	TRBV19	CASSNPARGNHQPQHF	TGTGCCAGTAGTAACCCCGCAAGGGGGAACCATCAGCCCCAGCATTTT
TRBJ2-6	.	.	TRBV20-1	CSARDLSGNSGANVLTF	TGCAGTGCTAGAGATCTATCAGGCAATTCTGGGGCCAACGTCCTGACTTTC
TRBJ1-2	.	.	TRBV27	CASSLYGTGYGYTF	TGTGCCAGCAGTTTATATGGGACGGGCTATGGCTACACCTTC
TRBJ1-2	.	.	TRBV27	CASSPRGGNYGYTF	TGTGCCAGCAGTCCAAGGGGGGGAAACTATGGCTACACCTTC
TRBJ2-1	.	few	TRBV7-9	CASSYDAEQFF	TGTGCCAGCAGTTATGACGCTGAGCAGTTCTTC
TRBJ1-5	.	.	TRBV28	CASNQGSYSNQPQHF	TGTGCCAGCAACCAAGGGTCCTATAGCAATCAGCCCCAGCATTTT
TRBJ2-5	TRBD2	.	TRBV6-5	CASSYPSYYGGGAETQYF	TGTGCCAGCAGTTACCCATCCTACTACGGCGGGGGGGCCGAGACCCAGTACTTC
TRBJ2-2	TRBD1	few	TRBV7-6	CASSSRTGGAGELFF	TGTGCCAGCAGCTCCCGGACAGGGGGTGCCGGGGAGCTGTTTTTT
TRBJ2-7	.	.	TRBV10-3	CAIQADYEQYF	TGTGCCATCCAGGCGGACTACGAGCAGTACTTC
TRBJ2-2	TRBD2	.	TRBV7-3	CASGEGIANTGELFF	TGTGCCAGCGGGGAGGGGATAGCGAACACCGGGGAGCTGTTTTTT
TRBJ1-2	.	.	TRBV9	CASSVIGEF	TGTGCCAGCAGCGTAATTGGGGAATTC
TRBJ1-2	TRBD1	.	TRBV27	CASSLSSGGGLGYGYTF	TGTGCCAGCAGTTTATCATCAGGGGGGGGCCTTGGCTATGGCTACACCTTC
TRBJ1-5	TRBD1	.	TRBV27	CASSATGANQPQHF	TGTGCCAGCAGTGCGACAGGGGCCAATCAGCCCCAGCATTTT
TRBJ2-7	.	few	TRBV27	CASSFGQQGYEQYF	TGTGCCAGCAGTTTCGGACAGCAGGGCTACGAGCAGTACTTC
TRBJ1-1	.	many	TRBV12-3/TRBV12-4	CASSSEGRTEAFF	TGTGCCAGCAGTTCCGAGGGACGCACTGAAGCTTTCTTT
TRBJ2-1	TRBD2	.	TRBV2	CASSERILAGGSSYNEQFF	TGTGCCAGCAGTGAAAGAATCCTAGCGGGGGGTAGCTCCTACAATGAGCAGTTCTTC
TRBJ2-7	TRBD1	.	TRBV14	CASSQDWDRGVRKQYF	TGTGCCAGCAGCCAAGACTGGGACAGGGGAGTACGAAAGCAGTACTTC
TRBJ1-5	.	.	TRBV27	CASGAYSNQPQHF	TGTGCCAGTGGCGCTTATAGCAATCAGCCCCAGCATTTT
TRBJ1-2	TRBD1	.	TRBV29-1	CSVERPDRGFYGYTF	TGCAGCGTTGAACGACCCGACAGGGGGTTCTATGGCTACACCTTC
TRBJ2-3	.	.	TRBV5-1	CASSKTPGTRLTDTQYF	TGCGCCAGCAGTAAAACCCCAGGGACGAGGCTCACAGATACGCAGTATTTT
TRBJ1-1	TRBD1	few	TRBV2	CASRPGQGHMNTEAFF	TGTGCCAGCAGACCGGGACAGGGGCATATGAACACTGAAGCTTTCTTT
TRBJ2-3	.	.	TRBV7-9	CASLGRGSSTDTQYF	TGTGCCAGCCTCGGAAGAGGATCTAGCACAGATACGCAGTATTTT
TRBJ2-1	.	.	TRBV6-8	CVSRWGNNEQFF	TGTGTCAGCAGGTGGGGGAACAATGAGCAGTTCTTC
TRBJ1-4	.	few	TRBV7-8	CASTKGDNEKLFF	TGTGCCAGCACCAAGGGGGATAATGAAAAACTGTTTTTT
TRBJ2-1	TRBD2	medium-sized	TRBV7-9	CASSSWTGTIYNEQFF	TGTGCCAGCAGCTCGTGGACGGGGACTATATACAATGAGCAGTTCTTC
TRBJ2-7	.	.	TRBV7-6	CASSLESRAIPYEQYF	TGTGCCAGCAGCTTAGAGTCCAGGGCTATCCCCTACGAGCAGTACTTC
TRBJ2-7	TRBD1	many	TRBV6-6	CASEDSGQGTYEQYF	TGTGCCAGCGAAGATTCGGGACAGGGGACCTACGAGCAGTACTTC
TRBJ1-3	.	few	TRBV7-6	CASSPPGSSGNTIYF	TGTGCCAGCAGCCCCCCCGGTAGCTCTGGAAACACCATATATTTT
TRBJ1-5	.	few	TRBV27	CASSPATSNQPQHF	TGTGCCAGCAGTCCGGCCACTAGCAATCAGCCCCAGCATTTT
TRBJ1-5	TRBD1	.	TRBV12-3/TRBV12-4	CASTLGTGVDSNQPQHF	TGTGCCAGCACCCTCGGGACAGGGGTCGATAGCAATCAGCCCCAGCATTTT
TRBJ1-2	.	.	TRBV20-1	CSARDEGRIYGYTF	TGCAGTGCTAGAGATGAAGGCAGGATCTATGGCTACACCTTC